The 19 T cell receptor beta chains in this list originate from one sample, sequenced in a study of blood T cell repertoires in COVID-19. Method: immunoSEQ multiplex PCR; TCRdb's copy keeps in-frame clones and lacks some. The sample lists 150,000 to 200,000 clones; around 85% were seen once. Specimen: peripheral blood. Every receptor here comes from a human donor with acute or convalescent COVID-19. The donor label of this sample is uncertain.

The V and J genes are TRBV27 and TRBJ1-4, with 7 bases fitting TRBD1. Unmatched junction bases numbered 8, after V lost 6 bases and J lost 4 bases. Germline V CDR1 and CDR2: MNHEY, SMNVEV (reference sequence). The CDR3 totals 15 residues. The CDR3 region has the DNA TGTGCCAGCAGCTTCCCGGGACAGTATAATGAAAAACTGTTTTTT. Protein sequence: CASSFPGQYNEKLFF.

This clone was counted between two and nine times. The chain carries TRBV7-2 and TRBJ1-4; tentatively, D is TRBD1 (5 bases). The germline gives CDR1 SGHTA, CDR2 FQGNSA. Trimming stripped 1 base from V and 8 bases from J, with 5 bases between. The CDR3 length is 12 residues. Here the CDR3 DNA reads TGTGCCAGCAGCTTAGGGACAGAAAAACTGTTTTTT. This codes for CASSLGTEKLFF.

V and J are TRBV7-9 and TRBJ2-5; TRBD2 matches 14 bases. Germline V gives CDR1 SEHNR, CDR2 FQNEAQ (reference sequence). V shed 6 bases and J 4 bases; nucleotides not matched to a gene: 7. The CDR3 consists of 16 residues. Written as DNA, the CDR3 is TGTGCCAGCAGAGGACTAGCGGGGGGCCGGAGAGAGACCCAGTACTTC. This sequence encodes CASRGLAGGRRETQYF. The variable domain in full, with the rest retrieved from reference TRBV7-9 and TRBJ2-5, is DTGVSQNPRHKITKRGQNVTFRCDPISEHNRLYWYRQTLGQGPEFLTYFQNEAQLEKSRLLSDRFSAERPKGSFSTLEIQRTEQGDSAMYLCASRGLAGGRRETQYFGPGTRLLVL.

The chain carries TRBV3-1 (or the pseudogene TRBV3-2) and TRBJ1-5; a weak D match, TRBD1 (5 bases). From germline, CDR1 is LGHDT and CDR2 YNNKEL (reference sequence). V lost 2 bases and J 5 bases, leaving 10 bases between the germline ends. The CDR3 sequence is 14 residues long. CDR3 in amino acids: CASSQRTGDQPQHF. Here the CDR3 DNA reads TGTGCCAGCAGCCAACGCACGGGGGATCAGCCCCAGCATTTT.

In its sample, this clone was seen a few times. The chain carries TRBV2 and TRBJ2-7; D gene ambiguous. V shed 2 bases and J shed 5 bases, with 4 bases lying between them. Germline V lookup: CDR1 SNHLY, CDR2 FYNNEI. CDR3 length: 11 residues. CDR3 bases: TGTGCCAGCAGTGAATATAACGAGCAGTACTTC. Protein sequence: CASSEYNEQYF.

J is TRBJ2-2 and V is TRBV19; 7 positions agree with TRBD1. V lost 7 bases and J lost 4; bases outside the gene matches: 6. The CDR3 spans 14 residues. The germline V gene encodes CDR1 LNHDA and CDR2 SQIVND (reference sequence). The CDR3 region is CASKQTGSTGELFF. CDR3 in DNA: TGTGCCAGTAAACAGACAGGGAGCACCGGGGAGCTGTTTTTT.

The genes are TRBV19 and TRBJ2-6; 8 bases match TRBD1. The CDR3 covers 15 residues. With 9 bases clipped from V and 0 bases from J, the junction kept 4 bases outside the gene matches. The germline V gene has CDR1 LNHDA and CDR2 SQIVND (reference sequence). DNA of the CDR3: TGTGCCAGCCGGGACAGGCCCTCTGGGGCCAACGTCCTGACTTTC. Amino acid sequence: CASRDRPSGANVLTF.

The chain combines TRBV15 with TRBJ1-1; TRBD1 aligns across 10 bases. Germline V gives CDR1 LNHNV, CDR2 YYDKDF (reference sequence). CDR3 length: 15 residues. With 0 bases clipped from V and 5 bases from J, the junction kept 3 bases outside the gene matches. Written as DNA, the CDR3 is TGTGCCACCAGCAGAGAGTGGGACAGGGGAACTGAAGCTTTCTTT. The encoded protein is CATSREWDRGTEAFF.

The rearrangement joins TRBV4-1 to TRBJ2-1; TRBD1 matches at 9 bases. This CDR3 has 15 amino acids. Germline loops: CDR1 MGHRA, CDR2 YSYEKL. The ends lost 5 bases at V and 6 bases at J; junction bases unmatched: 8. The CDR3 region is CASSFRDREFNEQFF. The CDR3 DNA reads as TGCGCCAGCAGCTTCCGGGACAGGGAATTCAATGAGCAGTTCTTC.

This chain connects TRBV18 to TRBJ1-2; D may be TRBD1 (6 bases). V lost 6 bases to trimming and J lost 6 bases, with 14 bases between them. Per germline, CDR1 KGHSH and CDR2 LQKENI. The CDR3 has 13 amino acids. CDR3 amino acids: CASSRGQMDGYTF. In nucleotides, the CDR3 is TGTGCCAGCTCCCGAGGACAGATGGATGGCTACACCTTC. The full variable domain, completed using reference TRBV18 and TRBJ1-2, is NAGVMQNPRHLVRRRGQEARLRCSPMKGHSHVYWYRQLPEEGLKFMVYLQKENIIDESGMPKERFSAEFPKEGPSILRIQQVVRGDSAAYFCASSRGQMDGYTFGSGTRLTVV.

The CDR3 loop is CASSSGGHNYGYTF. Here the CDR3 DNA reads TGTGCCAGCAGCTCTGGGGGACACAACTATGGCTACACCTTC. The genes are TRBV7-2 and TRBJ1-2; the D gene is possibly TRBD1 (6 bases). Trimming pared 4 bases from V and 2 bases from J, leaving 11 bases between. This CDR3 contains 14 residues. Germline CDR1 and CDR2: SGHTA and FQGNSA.

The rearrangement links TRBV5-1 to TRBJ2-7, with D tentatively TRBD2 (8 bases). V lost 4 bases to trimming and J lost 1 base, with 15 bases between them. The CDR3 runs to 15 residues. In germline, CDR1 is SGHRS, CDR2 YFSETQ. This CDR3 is CASSPGGTASYEQYF. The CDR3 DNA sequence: TGCGCCAGCAGCCCGGGGGGGACAGCTTCCTACGAGCAGTACTTC.

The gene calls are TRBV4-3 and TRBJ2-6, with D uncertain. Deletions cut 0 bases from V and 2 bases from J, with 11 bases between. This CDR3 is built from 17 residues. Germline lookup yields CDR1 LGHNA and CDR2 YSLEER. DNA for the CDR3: TGCGCCAGCAGCCAAGATGCGGCACGGACTGGGGCCAACGTCCTGACTTTC. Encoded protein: CASSQDAARTGANVLTF.

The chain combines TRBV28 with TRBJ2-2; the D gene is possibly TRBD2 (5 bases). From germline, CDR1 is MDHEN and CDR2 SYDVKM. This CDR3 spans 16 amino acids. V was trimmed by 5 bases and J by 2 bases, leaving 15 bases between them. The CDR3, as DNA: TGTGCCAGCAGTAACCGCGGGCAGACAAACACCGGGGAGCTGTTTTTT. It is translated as CASSNRGQTNTGELFF.

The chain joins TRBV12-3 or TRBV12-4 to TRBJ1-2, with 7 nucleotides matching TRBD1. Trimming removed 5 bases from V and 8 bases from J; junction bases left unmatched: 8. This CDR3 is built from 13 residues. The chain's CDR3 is CASSLTGVNGYTF. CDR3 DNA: TGTGCCAGCAGTCTCACAGGGGTAAACGGCTACACCTTC.

DNA of the CDR3: TGTGCCAGCACAATAAGGGGAGGTGGAAACACCATATATTTT. Its protein product is CASTIRGGGNTIYF. The chain employs TRBV21-1 and TRBJ1-3. TRBV21-1 represents a pseudogene. This CDR3 is 14 amino acids long.

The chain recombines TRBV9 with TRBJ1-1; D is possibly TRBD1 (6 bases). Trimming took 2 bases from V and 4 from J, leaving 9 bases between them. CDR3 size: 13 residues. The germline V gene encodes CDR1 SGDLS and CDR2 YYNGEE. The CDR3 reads CASSVTGSTEAFF. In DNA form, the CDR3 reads TGTGCCAGCAGCGTCACAGGGAGCACTGAAGCTTTCTTT.

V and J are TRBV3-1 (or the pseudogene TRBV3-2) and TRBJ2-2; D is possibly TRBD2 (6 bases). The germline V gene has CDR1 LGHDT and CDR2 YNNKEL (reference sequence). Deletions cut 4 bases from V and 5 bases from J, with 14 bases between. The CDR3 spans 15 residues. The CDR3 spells CASSRRPGETGELFF. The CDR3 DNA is TGTGCCAGCAGCCGCCGACCGGGAGAGACCGGGGAGCTGTTTTTT.

The CDR3 loop is CASRPTGTGELFF. The CDR3 DNA reads as TGCGCCAGTAGACCCACGGGCACCGGGGAGCTGTTTTTT. The chain couples TRBV10-1 to TRBJ2-2; no clear D gene. The V gene lost 9 bases and the J gene lost 4 bases, with 12 bases spanning the gap. CDR1 and CDR2 from the germline V gene are WNHNN and SYGVQD (reference sequence). This CDR3 has 13 amino acids.